A selection of T cell receptor beta chains follows, all from one sample in a study of OX40 agonist ivuxolimab in advanced cancers. Some clones are missing from TCRdb's copy, which holds only in-frame ones; the method was immunoSEQ multiplex PCR. The table lists just over 90,000 clones, 94% of them singletons. This specimen consisted of CD4+ or CD8+ T cells sorted from blood, obtained in a trial of the OX40 agonist ivuxolimab. The receptors derive from an adult with an advanced solid tumor such as melanoma, head and neck, liver or kidney cancer. Both conserved end residues are trimmed from each CDR3. The D gene is left open where the match is weak. Some rows have no size entry. The others give once, few or many, or a class for an expanded clone.

CDR3 protein,D gene,J gene,clone size,V gene
ASSPTSVPNEQF,TRBD2,TRBJ2-1,-,TRBV7-6
SAGTFSYEQY,-,TRBJ2-7,-,TRBV29-1
AISESGRPPDTQY,-,TRBJ2-3,-,TRBV10-3
ASSQGSYNEKLF,-,TRBJ1-4,once,TRBV4-3
ASSLVEYSSTDTQY,-,TRBJ2-3,-,TRBV7-2
ASSPGSYNEQF,-,TRBJ2-1,once,TRBV6-6
ASSVLQDFYGYT,-,TRBJ1-2,-,TRBV6-1
ASSITSGGLYTQY,TRBD2,TRBJ2-3,-,TRBV27
ASSEPGTGHQPQH,TRBD1,TRBJ1-5,-,TRBV2
ASSLLGLGGELF,-,TRBJ2-2,-,TRBV27
ASKIDRGRRGYT,TRBD1,TRBJ1-2,-,TRBV13
ASSIGVGNEQY,-,TRBJ2-7,-,TRBV19
ASSYIVLTESGDEQF,-,TRBJ2-1,-,TRBV7-2
ATTGASTGELF,-,TRBJ2-2,-,TRBV6-5
ASSYRTSGGYNEQF,TRBD2,TRBJ2-1,-,TRBV11-2
ASSERPPTSGTYNEQF,TRBD2,TRBJ2-1,-,TRBV6-1
ASSVEGGLSYNEQF,-,TRBJ2-1,-,TRBV27
ASSSVGNTEAF,-,TRBJ1-1,many,TRBV5-4
AISESIQDRNTIY,-,TRBJ1-3,-,TRBV10-3
SVEGGQGDSYEQY,TRBD1,TRBJ2-7,-,TRBV29-1
ASGLAGSDTQY,TRBD2,TRBJ2-3,-,TRBV2
ASSDYNSWF,-,TRBJ2-1,-,TRBV2
ASSLGSGPYEQY,-,TRBJ2-7,-,TRBV7-6
ASSRGLAGAPSGANVLT,TRBD2,TRBJ2-6,-,TRBV7-3
ASSPLQGAAYNEQF,TRBD1,TRBJ2-1,once,TRBV7-9
SVTTGLGTGELF,-,TRBJ2-2,-,TRBV29-1
ASSDGTQY,-,TRBJ2-5,-,TRBV25-1
ASSLTRAGEIGNNEQF,TRBD2,TRBJ2-1,-,TRBV7-8
ASSLQAGEQY,-,TRBJ2-7,-,TRBV13
ASSYSRDPSNNEQF,-,TRBJ2-1,-,TRBV6-5
ASSQAGPGQGYVEAF,TRBD1,TRBJ1-1,-,TRBV4-3
ASSFGVIGGLDYGYT,-,TRBJ1-2,-,TRBV5-6
ASSELAGTGELF,TRBD2,TRBJ2-2,-,TRBV25-1
ASRFEGNYEQY,-,TRBJ2-7,-,TRBV12-2
ASSSGTVGTQY,-,TRBJ2-5,-,TRBV7-9
ASSYEGLAAYEQY,TRBD2,TRBJ2-7,-,TRBV6-5
ASTSGELQETQY,TRBD2,TRBJ2-5,once,TRBV7-9
ASSRKGEGRYNEQF,-,TRBJ2-1,-,TRBV19
ASSGWPGAQY,-,TRBJ2-5,-,TRBV27
ASSLAFGGKNIQY,-,TRBJ2-4,-,TRBV11-2
ASSPSLRGPGELF,-,TRBJ2-2,-,TRBV19
ASSFSDGELF,-,TRBJ2-2,-,TRBV7-9
ASSTRLNTEAF,-,TRBJ1-1,-,TRBV6-4
ASSKVVQGFSGYT,-,TRBJ1-2,-,TRBV19
ASSFGLQGNTEAF,-,TRBJ1-1,-,TRBV27
ASSLVGGGAADTQY,-,TRBJ2-3,-,TRBV11-2
ASSPWDRGEEQY,TRBD1,TRBJ2-7,once,TRBV9
SVEERGSYEQY,TRBD2,TRBJ2-7,-,TRBV29-1